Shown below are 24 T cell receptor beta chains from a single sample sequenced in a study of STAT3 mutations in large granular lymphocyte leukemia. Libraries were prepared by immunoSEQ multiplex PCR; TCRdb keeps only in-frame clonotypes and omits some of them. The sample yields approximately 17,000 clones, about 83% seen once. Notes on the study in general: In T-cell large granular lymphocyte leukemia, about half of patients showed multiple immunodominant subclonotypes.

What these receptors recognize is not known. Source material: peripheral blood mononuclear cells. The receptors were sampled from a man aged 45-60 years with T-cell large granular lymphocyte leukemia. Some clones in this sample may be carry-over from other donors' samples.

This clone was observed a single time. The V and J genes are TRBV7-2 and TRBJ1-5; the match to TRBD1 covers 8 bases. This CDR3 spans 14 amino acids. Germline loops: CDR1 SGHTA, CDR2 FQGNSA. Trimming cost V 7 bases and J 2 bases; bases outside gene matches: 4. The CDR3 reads CASTSDRGNQPQHF. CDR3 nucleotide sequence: TGTGCCAGCACCTCGGACAGGGGCAATCAGCCCCAGCATTTT.

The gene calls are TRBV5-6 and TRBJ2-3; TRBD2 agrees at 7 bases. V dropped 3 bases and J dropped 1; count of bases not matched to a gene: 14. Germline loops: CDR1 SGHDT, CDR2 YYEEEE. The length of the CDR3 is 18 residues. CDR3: CASSSLRPLADRTDTQYF. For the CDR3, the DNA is TGTGCCAGCAGCTCTCTAAGGCCCCTAGCGGACCGCACAGATACGCAGTATTTT.

The CDR3 DNA is TGTGCCAGCAGCCGGGACGGGAGGATCTCTGGAAACACCATATATTTT. This sequence encodes CASSRDGRISGNTIYF. The V call is TRBV5-6, the J call TRBJ1-3; tentatively, D is TRBD1 (5 bases). V lost 4 bases and J 0 bases, leaving 14 bases between the germline ends. Germline V gene data show CDR1 as SGHDT and CDR2 as YYEEEE. CDR3 size: 16 residues.

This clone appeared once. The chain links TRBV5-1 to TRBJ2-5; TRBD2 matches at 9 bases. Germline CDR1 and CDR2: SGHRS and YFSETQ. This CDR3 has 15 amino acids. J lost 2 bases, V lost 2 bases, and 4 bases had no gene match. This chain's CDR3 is CASSLVAGAQETQYF. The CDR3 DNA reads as TGCGCCAGCAGCTTAGTAGCGGGGGCACAAGAGACCCAGTACTTC.

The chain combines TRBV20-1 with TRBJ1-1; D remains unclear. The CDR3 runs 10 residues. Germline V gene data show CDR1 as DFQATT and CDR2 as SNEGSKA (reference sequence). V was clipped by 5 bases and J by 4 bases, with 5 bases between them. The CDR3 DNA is TGCAGTGCTCTGACCACTGAAGCTTTCTTT. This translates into CSALTTEAFF.

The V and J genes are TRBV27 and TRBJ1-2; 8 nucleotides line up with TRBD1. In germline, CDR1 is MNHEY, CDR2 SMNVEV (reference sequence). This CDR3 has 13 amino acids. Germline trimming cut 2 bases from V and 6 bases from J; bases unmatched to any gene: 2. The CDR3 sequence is CASSLAGGHGYTF. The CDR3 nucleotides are TGTGCCAGCAGTTTAGCAGGGGGCCATGGCTACACCTTC.

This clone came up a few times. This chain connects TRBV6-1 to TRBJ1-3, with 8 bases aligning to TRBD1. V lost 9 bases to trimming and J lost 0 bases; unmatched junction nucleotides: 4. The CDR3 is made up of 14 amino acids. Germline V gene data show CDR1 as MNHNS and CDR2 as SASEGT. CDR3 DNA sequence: TGTGCCAGTGGACAGGGCTACTCTGGAAACACCATATATTTT. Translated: CASGQGYSGNTIYF.

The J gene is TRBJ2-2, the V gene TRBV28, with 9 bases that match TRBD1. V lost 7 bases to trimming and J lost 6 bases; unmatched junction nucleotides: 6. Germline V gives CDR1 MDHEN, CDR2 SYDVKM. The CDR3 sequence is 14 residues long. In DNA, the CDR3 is TGTGCCAGCAAAGACAGGGGGTCTCCCGGGGAGCTGTTTTTT. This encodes CASKDRGSPGELFF.

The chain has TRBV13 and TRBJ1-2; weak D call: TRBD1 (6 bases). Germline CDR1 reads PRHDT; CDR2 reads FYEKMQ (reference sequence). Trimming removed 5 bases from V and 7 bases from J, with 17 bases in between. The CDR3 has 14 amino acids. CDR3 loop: CASSPRGEMGGYTF. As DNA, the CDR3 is TGTGCCAGCAGCCCGAGGGGGGAGATGGGTGGCTACACCTTC.

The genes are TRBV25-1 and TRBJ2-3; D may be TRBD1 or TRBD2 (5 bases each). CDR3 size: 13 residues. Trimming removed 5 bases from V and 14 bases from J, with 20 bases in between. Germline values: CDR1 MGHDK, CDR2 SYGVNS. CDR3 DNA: TGTGCCAGCAGTAACCGGGGCCCCCAGGGTCCGTATTTT. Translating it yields CASSNRGPQGPYF.

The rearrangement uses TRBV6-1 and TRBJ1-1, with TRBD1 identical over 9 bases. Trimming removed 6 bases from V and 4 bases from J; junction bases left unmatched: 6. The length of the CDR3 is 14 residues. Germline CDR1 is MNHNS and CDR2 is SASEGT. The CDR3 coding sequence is TGTGCCAGCAGAGTGGACAGGGGAGGCACTGAAGCTTTCTTT. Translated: CASRVDRGGTEAFF.

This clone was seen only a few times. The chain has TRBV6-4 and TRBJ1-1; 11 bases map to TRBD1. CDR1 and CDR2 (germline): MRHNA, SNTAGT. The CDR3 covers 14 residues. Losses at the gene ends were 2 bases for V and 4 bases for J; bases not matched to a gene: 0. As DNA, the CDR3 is TGTGCCAGCAGTGACGGGACAGGGGGCACTGAAGCTTTCTTT. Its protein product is CASSDGTGGTEAFF.

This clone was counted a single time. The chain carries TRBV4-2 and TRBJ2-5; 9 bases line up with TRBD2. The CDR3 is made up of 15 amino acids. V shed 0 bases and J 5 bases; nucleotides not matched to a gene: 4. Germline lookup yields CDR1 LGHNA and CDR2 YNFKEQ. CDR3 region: CASSQERGGGETQYF. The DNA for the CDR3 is TGTGCCAGCAGCCAAGAGCGGGGGGGCGGGGAGACCCAGTACTTC.

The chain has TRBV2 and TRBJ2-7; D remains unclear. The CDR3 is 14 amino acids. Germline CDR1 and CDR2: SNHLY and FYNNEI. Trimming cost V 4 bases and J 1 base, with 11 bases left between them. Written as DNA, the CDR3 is TGTGCCAGCAGTGCGAGGTACCTATCCTACGAGCAGTACTTC. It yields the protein CASSARYLSYEQYF.

DNA for the CDR3: TGTGCCAGCAGCCCTGACAGTTCCTATGGCTACACCTTC. Encoded protein: CASSPDSSYGYTF. The chain is built from TRBV9 and TRBJ1-2; D is perhaps TRBD1 (5 bases). V gave up 4 bases and J gave up 4 bases, with 11 bases separating them. CDR1 SGDLS and CDR2 YYNGEE come from the germline V gene. The CDR3 runs to 13 residues.

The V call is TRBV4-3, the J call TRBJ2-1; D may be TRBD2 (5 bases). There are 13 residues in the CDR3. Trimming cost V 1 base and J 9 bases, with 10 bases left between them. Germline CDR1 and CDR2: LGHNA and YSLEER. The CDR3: CASSQVGSGEQFF. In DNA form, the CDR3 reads TGCGCCAGCAGCCAAGTGGGGAGCGGTGAGCAGTTCTTC.

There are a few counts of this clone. The CDR3 loop reads CASSVESGRAGGDTQYF. CDR3 sequence (DNA): TGTGCCAGCAGCGTAGAGTCGGGGCGGGCGGGTGGAGATACGCAGTATTTT. The V call is TRBV9, the J call TRBJ2-3, with D possibly being TRBD1 or TRBD2 (5 bases each). Trimming took off 0 bases at V and 5 bases at J, with 19 bases between the two ends. CDR1 and CDR2 (germline): SGDLS, YYNGEE. The CDR3 consists of 17 residues.

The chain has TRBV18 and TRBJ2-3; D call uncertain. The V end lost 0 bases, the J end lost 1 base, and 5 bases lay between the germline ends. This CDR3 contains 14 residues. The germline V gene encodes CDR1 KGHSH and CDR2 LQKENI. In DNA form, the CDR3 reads TGTGCCAGCTCACCACCAGTGGGCACAGATACGCAGTATTTT. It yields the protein CASSPPVGTDTQYF.

CDR3 sequence: CSVRLPGSSGNTIYF. DNA of the CDR3: TGCAGCGTTCGCCTCCCCGGGAGCTCTGGAAACACCATATATTTT. This chain links TRBV29-1 with TRBJ1-3; D not certain. CDR1 and CDR2 from the germline V gene are SQVTM and ANQGSEA. V lost 5 bases and J lost 0, with 14 bases in between. This CDR3 comprises 15 residues.

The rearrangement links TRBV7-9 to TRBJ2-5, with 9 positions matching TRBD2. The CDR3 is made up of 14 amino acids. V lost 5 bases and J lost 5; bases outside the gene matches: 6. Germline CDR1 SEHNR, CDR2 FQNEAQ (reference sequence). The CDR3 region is CASSPAGGYETQYF. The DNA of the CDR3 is TGTGCCAGCAGCCCAGCGGGGGGTTACGAGACCCAGTACTTC.

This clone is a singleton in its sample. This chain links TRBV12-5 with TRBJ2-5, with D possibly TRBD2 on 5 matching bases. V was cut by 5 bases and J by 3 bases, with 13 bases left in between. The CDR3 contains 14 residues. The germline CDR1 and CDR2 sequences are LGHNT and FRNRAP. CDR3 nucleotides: TGTGCTAGTGGTGGCCGGGGAGTAAAAGAGACCCAGTACTTC. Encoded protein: CASGGRGVKETQYF.

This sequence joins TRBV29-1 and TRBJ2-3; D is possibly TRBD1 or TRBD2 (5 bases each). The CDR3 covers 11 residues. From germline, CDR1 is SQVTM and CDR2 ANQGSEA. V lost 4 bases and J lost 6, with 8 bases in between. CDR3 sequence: CSVGRDDTQYF. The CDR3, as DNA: TGCAGCGTTGGCAGGGACGATACGCAGTATTTT.

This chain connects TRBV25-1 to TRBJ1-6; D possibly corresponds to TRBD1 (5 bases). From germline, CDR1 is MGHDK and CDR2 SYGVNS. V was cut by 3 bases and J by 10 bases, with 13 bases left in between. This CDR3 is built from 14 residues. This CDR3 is CASSDQGVGSPLHF. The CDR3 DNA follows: TGTGCCAGCAGTGATCAGGGCGTAGGATCACCCCTCCACTTT.

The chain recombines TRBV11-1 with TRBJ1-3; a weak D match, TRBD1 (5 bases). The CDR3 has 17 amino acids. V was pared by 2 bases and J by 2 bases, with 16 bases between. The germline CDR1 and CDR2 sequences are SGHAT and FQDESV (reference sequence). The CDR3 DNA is TGTGCCAGCAGCTTACGCCGACGGGACCCACCTGGAAACACCATATATTTT. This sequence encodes CASSLRRRDPPGNTIYF.